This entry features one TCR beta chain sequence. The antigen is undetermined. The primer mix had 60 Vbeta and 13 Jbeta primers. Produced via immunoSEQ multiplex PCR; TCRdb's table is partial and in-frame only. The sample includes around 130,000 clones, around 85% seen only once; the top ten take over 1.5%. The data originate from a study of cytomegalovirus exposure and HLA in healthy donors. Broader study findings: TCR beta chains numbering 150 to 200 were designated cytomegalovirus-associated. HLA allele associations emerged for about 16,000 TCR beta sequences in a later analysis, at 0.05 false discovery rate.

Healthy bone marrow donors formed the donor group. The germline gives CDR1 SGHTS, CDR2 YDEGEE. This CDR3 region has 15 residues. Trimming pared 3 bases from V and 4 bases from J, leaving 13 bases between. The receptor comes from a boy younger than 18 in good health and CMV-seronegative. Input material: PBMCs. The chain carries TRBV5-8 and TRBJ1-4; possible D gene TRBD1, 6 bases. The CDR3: CASSWSDRDNEKLFF. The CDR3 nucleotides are TGTGCCAGCAGCTGGTCGGACAGAGATAATGAAAAACTGTTTTTT.